One sample yielded the 32 T cell receptor beta chains listed below, sequenced in a study of graft-versus-host responses after intestinal transplantation. Researchers processed graft tissue to release intraepithelial and lamina propria lymphocytes. Libraries were prepared by immunoSEQ multiplex PCR; TCRdb keeps only in-frame clonotypes and omits some of them. Of fewer than 20,000 clones in the sample, about 80% were seen once. The material sequenced was ileum tissue, taken 104 days after intestinal transplant. The source of these receptors is a human patient who received an intestinal transplant, so some T cells may come from the graft donor.

With regard to this clone: The junction does not match germline at one end; this may be a read error. The CDR3 here is CASSPWTGDWQETQYF. The CDR3 DNA follows: TGTGCCAGCAGTCCGTGGACAGGGGACTGGCAAGAGACCCAGTACTTC. The J gene is TRBJ2-5, the V gene TRBV10-3, with 9 bases fitting TRBD1. Germline CDR1 and CDR2: ENHRY and SYGVKD. The CDR3 has 16 residues.

The chain recombines TRBV7-6 with TRBJ2-5, with no clear D. Germline CDR1 SGHVS, CDR2 FNYEAQ. The CDR3 runs 13 residues. The V gene lost 4 bases and the J gene lost 1 base, with 7 bases spanning the gap. CDR3 loop: CASSCWIQETQYF. The DNA of the CDR3 is TGTGCCAGCAGCTGCTGGATCCAAGAGACCCAGTACTTC. The full variable domain, with the rest looked up from reference TRBV7-6 and TRBJ2-5, is GAGVSQSPRYKVTKRGQDVALRCDPISGHVSLYWYRQALGQGPEFLTYFNYEAQQDKSGLPNDRFSAERPEGSISTLTIQRTEQRDSAMYRCASSCWIQETQYFGPGTRLLVL.

The gene calls are TRBV7-9 and TRBJ1-2; 8 positions agree with TRBD1. The V gene's germline CDR1 is SEHNR and CDR2 FQNEAQ (reference sequence). Trimming removed 6 bases from V and 3 bases from J; junction bases left unmatched: 6. CDR3 length: 14 amino acids. In DNA, the CDR3 is TGTGCCAGCAGTGAGGACAGGGCCTACTATGGCTACACCTTC. This translates into CASSEDRAYYGYTF. The full variable domain, rest sourced from reference TRBV7-9 and TRBJ1-2, is DTGVSQNPRHKITKRGQNVTFRCDPISEHNRLYWYRQTLGQGPEFLTYFQNEAQLEKSRLLSDRFSAERPKGSFSTLEIQRTEQGDSAMYLCASSEDRAYYGYTFGSGTRLTVV.

The chain uses TRBV4-1 and TRBJ2-1; 13 positions agree with TRBD2. Germline V lookup: CDR1 MGHRA, CDR2 YSYEKL. V was pared by 1 base and J by 6 bases, with 3 bases of the junction left unmatched. CDR3 length equals 16 residues. The CDR3 nucleotides are TGCGCCAGCAGCCAAGCAGGGACTAGCGGGATCAATGAGCAGTTCTTC. Residues: CASSQAGTSGINEQFF.

This clone has just one count. J is TRBJ2-6 and V is TRBV5-1, with 9 positions matching TRBD1. The CDR3 spans 17 residues. The germline V gene encodes CDR1 SGHRS and CDR2 YFSETQ. V dropped 7 bases and J dropped 1; count of bases not matched to a gene: 9. The CDR3 DNA reads TGCGCCAGCGCTACGGACAGGGGTAGGTCTGGGGCCAACGTCCTGACTTTC. Its translation is CASATDRGRSGANVLTF.

This clone was counted a few times. This chain connects TRBV30 to TRBJ1-5; 7 bases fit TRBD1. Germline V gene lookup returns CDR1 GTSNPN and CDR2 SVGIG (reference sequence). V dropped 5 bases and J dropped 2; count of bases not matched to a gene: 6. The CDR3 is made up of 14 amino acids. For the CDR3, the DNA is TGTGCCTGGGGATCAGGGGGGGGCAATCAGCCCCAGCATTTT. This translates into CAWGSGGGNQPQHF.

The chain recombines TRBV5-6 with TRBJ2-1, with D hard to call. The CDR3 consists of 15 residues. V was cut by 0 bases and J by 0 bases, with 7 bases left in between. Germline V CDR1 and CDR2: SGHDT, YYEEEE. The CDR3 protein is CASSLGIVSYNEQFF. The CDR3 coding sequence is TGTGCCAGCAGCTTGGGGATAGTCTCCTACAATGAGCAGTTCTTC.

This chain links TRBV28 with TRBJ2-1; 7 positions match TRBD1. The ends lost 6 bases at V and 0 bases at J; junction bases unmatched: 5. CDR1 is MDHEN, CDR2 SYDVKM, per germline. This CDR3 has 15 residues. The CDR3 reads CASSLTGTSYNEQFF. The DNA for the CDR3 is TGTGCCAGCAGCTTGACAGGGACCTCCTACAATGAGCAGTTCTTC.

The rearrangement uses TRBV4-2 and TRBJ2-6; D unclear. The germline gives CDR1 LGHNA, CDR2 YNFKEQ. There are 15 residues in the CDR3. Trimming cost V 0 bases and J 0 bases, with 3 bases left between them. The CDR3 nucleotides are TGTGCCAGCAGCCAAGAGGGCTCTGGGGCCAACGTCCTGACTTTC. Translating it yields CASSQEGSGANVLTF.

The chain uses TRBV14 and TRBJ2-3; D may be TRBD1 (5 bases). V was cut by 3 bases and J by 8 bases, with 12 bases left in between. The CDR3 has 13 residues. Germline lookup yields CDR1 SGHDN and CDR2 FVKESK. In nucleotides, the CDR3 is TGTGCCAGCAGCCACCAAACCAGGGCTACGCAGTATTTT. Its protein product is CASSHQTRATQYF.

This clone occurred a few times. The chain carries TRBV5-1 and TRBJ2-5, with TRBD2 matching 7 bases. The junction had 5 bases not matched to a gene; V was cut back by 4 bases and J by 2 bases. Germline values: CDR1 SGHRS, CDR2 YFSETQ. The CDR3 runs to 14 residues. The CDR3 loop reads CASSIPGLQETQYF. CDR3 nucleotide sequence: TGCGCCAGCAGCATCCCGGGACTACAAGAGACCCAGTACTTC.

The chain employs TRBV9 and TRBJ1-2; 9 nucleotides agree with TRBD1. This CDR3 region has 15 residues. Unmatched junction bases numbered 7, after V lost 0 bases and J lost 7 bases. From germline, CDR1 is SGDLS and CDR2 YYNGEE. CDR3 protein: CASSVAALTGGGYTF. The CDR3 DNA sequence: TGTGCCAGCAGCGTAGCCGCTCTGACAGGGGGTGGCTACACCTTC. The whole variable domain, filled in from reference TRBV9 and TRBJ1-2, reads DSGVTQTPKHLITATGQRVTLRCSPRSGDLSVYWYQQSLDQGLQFLIQYYNGEERAKGNILERFSAQQFPDLHSELNLSSLELGDSALYFCASSVAALTGGGYTFGSGTRLTVV.

This clone was recorded once. The gene calls are TRBV6-1 and TRBJ2-1; 7 bases line up with TRBD1. Looked up from germline, CDR1 is MNHNS and CDR2 is SASEGT. This CDR3 is 14 amino acids long. V dropped 4 bases and J dropped 10; count of bases not matched to a gene: 10. The CDR3 protein is CASSARTGVGEQFF. CDR3 DNA: TGTGCCAGCAGTGCGAGAACAGGGGTAGGCGAGCAGTTCTTC.

The gene calls are TRBV7-6 and TRBJ2-2; D might be TRBD1 (6 bases). The CDR3 has 16 amino acids. V lost 2 bases, J lost 7 bases, and 17 bases lay in between. Germline loops: CDR1 SGHVS, CDR2 FNYEAQ. The CDR3 is CASSLRGTSPFGELFF. The CDR3 nucleotides read TGTGCCAGCAGCTTAAGGGGGACCAGTCCATTCGGGGAGCTGTTTTTT.

V is TRBV7-9 and J is TRBJ2-1; 13 nucleotides agree with TRBD2. V shed 5 bases, J shed 8 bases, and the junction held 12 bases outside the gene matches. CDR1 and CDR2 from the germline V gene are SEHNR and FQNEAQ (reference sequence). There are 17 residues in the CDR3. The CDR3 bases are TGTGCCAGCAGCCGAACTACTAGCGGGAGGGCCCGATATGAGCAGTTCTTC. Protein: CASSRTTSGRARYEQFF.

The chain couples TRBV6-1 to TRBJ2-3; 9 nucleotides match TRBD2. Germline loops: CDR1 MNHNS, CDR2 SASEGT. The CDR3 contains 18 residues. Trimming took 2 bases from V and 0 from J; bases not matched to a gene: 9. The CDR3 region is CASSEWAGGGGSTDTQYF. The CDR3 nucleotides read TGTGCCAGCAGTGAATGGGCGGGAGGGGGAGGCAGCACAGATACGCAGTATTTT.

The rearrangement links TRBV6-5 to TRBJ2-2; D not certain. V was shortened by 3 bases and J by 6 bases, with 11 bases between the two germline ends. Germline CDR1 is MNHEY and CDR2 is SVGAGI. The CDR3 runs to 14 residues. The CDR3 loop reads CASSYWLEAGELFF. The CDR3 DNA reads as TGTGCCAGCAGTTATTGGCTAGAAGCCGGGGAGCTGTTTTTT.

The CDR3 region is CASSVGLADIYEQYF. Written as DNA, the CDR3 is TGTGCCAGCAGCGTAGGGCTAGCGGATATTTACGAGCAGTACTTC. The rearrangement links TRBV9 to TRBJ2-7, with 7 bases identical to TRBD2. The CDR3 is made up of 15 amino acids. Germline values: CDR1 SGDLS, CDR2 YYNGEE. V was pared by 0 bases and J by 4 bases, with 7 bases of the junction left unmatched. The full variable domain, completed using reference TRBV9 and TRBJ2-7, is DSGVTQTPKHLITATGQRVTLRCSPRSGDLSVYWYQQSLDQGLQFLIQYYNGEERAKGNILERFSAQQFPDLHSELNLSSLELGDSALYFCASSVGLADIYEQYFGPGTRLTVT.

This clone has a handful of counts. V is TRBV19 and J is TRBJ1-3; no firm D call. Per germline, CDR1 LNHDA and CDR2 SQIVND (reference sequence). V lost 5 bases to trimming and J lost 7 bases, with 15 bases between them. CDR3 length: 14 amino acids. Written as DNA, the CDR3 is TGTGCCAGTAGTCGCCTCGGGGTGACGAACACCATATATTTT. Its protein is CASSRLGVTNTIYF.

The chain recombines TRBV5-8 with TRBJ1-2, with D hard to call. V was cut by 2 bases and J by 2 bases, with 13 bases left in between. Germline CDR1 reads SGHTS; CDR2 reads YDEGEE. The CDR3 contains 15 residues. CDR3 coding DNA: TGTGCCAGCAGCTTCCGGGCCGCCAGGAACTATGGCTACACCTTC. Translating it yields CASSFRAARNYGYTF.

This clone occurred a few times. The V call is TRBV18, the J call TRBJ1-5; D is unclear. Trimming removed 1 base at V and 6 bases at J, with 10 bases between. Germline assignment: CDR1 KGHSH and CDR2 LQKENI. The CDR3 is 14 amino acids. In DNA, the CDR3 is TGTGCCAGCTCACCACGGGGAAAAGCTCAGCCCCAGCATTTT. Translated, it gives CASSPRGKAQPQHF.

For this clone: This may arise from a read error, as a much more abundant clone is one base away. It is likely a read error, because the conserved phenylalanine at the end of the CDR3 is missing. The CDR3 DNA sequence: TGTGCCAGCACCGGGGCATTTGGGGGACCCCTCCACCTT. It is translated as CASTGAFGGPLHL. This chain connects TRBV5-7 to TRBJ1-6; possible D gene TRBD1, 5 bases. TRBV5-7 is treated as an ORF (open reading frame) with a function not yet certain. The CDR3 has 13 residues. Between the trimmed V and J ends, which lost 6 bases and 12 bases, there was a span of 16 bases.

This chain uses TRBV29-1 with TRBJ2-7; 11 nucleotides match TRBD2. From germline, CDR1 is SQVTM and CDR2 ANQGSEA. J was trimmed by 0 bases and V by 7 bases; bases with no gene match: 14. This CDR3 spans 17 amino acids. The CDR3 reads CSAQGLAGGPSSYEQYF. CDR3 DNA sequence: TGCAGCGCCCAGGGGCTAGCGGGAGGCCCCAGCTCCTACGAGCAGTACTTC.

This rearrangement joins TRBV18 to TRBJ1-2; 9 bases line up with TRBD1. The germline V gene has CDR1 KGHSH and CDR2 LQKENI. Germline trimming cut 1 base from V and 3 bases from J; bases unmatched to any gene: 0. The CDR3 totals 14 residues. This CDR3 reads CASSPRQGDYGYTF. The CDR3, as DNA: TGTGCCAGCTCACCACGACAGGGGGACTATGGCTACACCTTC.

Notes on this clone: A junction end diverges from the germline sequence, so it may reflect a read error. V usage is TRBV6-5 and J usage is TRBJ2-5; D might be TRBD2 (5 bases). The CDR3 consists of 14 residues. The V gene's germline CDR1 is MNHEY and CDR2 SVGAGI. The CDR3, as DNA: TGTGCCAGCAGAGGACTGCCCGACCAAGGGACCCAGTACTTC. The encoded protein is CASRGLPDQGTQYF.

About this clone itself: One end of the junction varies from germline; a read error may be responsible. The chain joins TRBV5-1 to TRBJ2-1; TRBD2 matches at 9 bases. Germline loops: CDR1 SGHRS, CDR2 YFSETQ. The CDR3 loop spans 19 amino acids. CDR3 in DNA: TGCGCCAGCAGCTTGATAGGTCTTAGCGGGAGAGAGTACGGGAATGAGCGGTTCTTC. This sequence encodes CASSLIGLSGREYGNERFF.

This chain connects TRBV28 to TRBJ2-1; 13 positions agree with TRBD2. This CDR3 has 20 residues. Losses at the gene ends were 4 bases for V and 4 bases for J; bases not matched to a gene: 16. Looked up from germline, CDR1 is MDHEN and CDR2 is SYDVKM. CDR3: CASSSRGLAGLTRGYNEQFF. The CDR3 bases are TGTGCCAGCAGTTCGAGGGGACTAGCGGGATTAACGAGGGGTTACAATGAGCAGTTCTTC.

V is TRBV21-1 and J is TRBJ2-3; the table's D call, TRBD1, has no DNA check behind it. TRBV21-1 is recorded as a pseudogene. The CDR3 has 18 amino acids. The CDR3 loop reads CASSHKKRGQGRGFTQYF. CDR3 nucleotide sequence: TGTGCCAGCAGCCACAAGAAGAGGGGACAGGGAAGGGGATTTACGCAGTATTTT.

In regard to this clone: A junction boundary mismatches the germline segment, possibly from a read error. The chain combines TRBV7-3 with TRBJ2-1; D is ambiguous. The CDR3 extends over 15 amino acids. Germline CDR1 is SGHTA and CDR2 is FQGTGA. This CDR3 is CASSLERPIYNGQFF. The DNA for the CDR3 is TGTGCCAGCAGCTTAGAGCGCCCTATCTACAATGGGCAGTTCTTC.

There are a few counts of this clone. The chain has TRBV6-5 and TRBJ2-7; D unclear. Germline lookup yields CDR1 MNHEY and CDR2 SVGAGI. This CDR3 region has 14 residues. Between the trimmed V and J ends, which lost 5 bases and 0 bases, there was a span of 11 bases. CDR3 residues: CASSRVVSSYEQYF. The CDR3, as DNA: TGTGCCAGCAGTCGGGTGGTTAGCTCCTACGAGCAGTACTTC.

V is TRBV28 and J is TRBJ2-5; D unclear. The DNA end favors TRBJ2-7, so the J call may be wrong. The CDR3 loop spans 13 amino acids. Germline CDR1 reads MDHEN; CDR2 reads SYDVKM. The CDR3 nucleotides are TGTGCCAGCAGTTTGATCAACTCCTACGAGCAGTACTTC. It yields the protein CASSLINSYEQYF.

The chain is built from TRBV6-1 and TRBJ2-1; 9 positions agree with TRBD2. V was pared by 3 bases and J by 5 bases, with 2 bases of the junction left unmatched. CDR1 MNHNS and CDR2 SASEGT come from the germline V gene. The CDR3 spans 14 residues. DNA of the CDR3: TGTGCCAGCAGTGAGACTAGCGGTAACAATGAGCAGTTCTTC. It translates to CASSETSGNNEQFF.